The rows below give T cell receptor beta chains drawn from one sample of a study of cytomegalovirus exposure and HLA in healthy donors. Generated by immunoSEQ multiplex PCR, the TCRdb table keeps only in-frame clones and is missing some. The data contain roughly 130,000 clones, 85% to 90% of them singletons. The sample was PBMCs. The receptors stem from a woman aged 30 to 39 in good health and CMV-seropositive. Each CDR3 is given with its conserved first and last residue. The D gene is left open where the match is weak. Size values are once, few and many counts, or a class for expanded clones, and some rows have none.

clone size	V gene	D gene	J gene	CDR3 protein	CDR3 DNA
NA	TRBV18	NA	TRBJ1-1	CASSPGQNTEAFF	TGTGCCAGCTCACCCGGACAGAACACTGAAGCTTTCTTT
NA	TRBV2	TRBD1	TRBJ1-1	CASSYTGAEAFF	TGTGCCAGCAGTTACACAGGGGCTGAAGCTTTCTTT
NA	TRBV7-3	TRBD1	TRBJ1-1	CASSTSGGVMNTEAFF	TGTGCCAGCAGCACTTCAGGGGGCGTTATGAACACTGAAGCTTTCTTT
NA	TRBV4-1	TRBD1	TRBJ2-7	CASSPLIMARQGQYF	TGCGCCAGCAGCCCTCTTATAATGGCCCGACAGGGACAGTACTTC
NA	TRBV4-1	NA	TRBJ2-5	CASSPDLGKETQYF	TGCGCCAGCAGCCCGGACTTAGGGAAGGAGACCCAGTACTTC
NA	TRBV27	NA	TRBJ1-1	CASSIRGLGPDTEAFF	TGTGCCAGCAGTATCAGGGGTTTGGGGCCAGACACTGAAGCTTTCTTT
NA	TRBV19	TRBD2	TRBJ2-1	CASSTTSGGFSYNEQFF	TGTGCCAGTAGTACGACTAGCGGGGGGTTCTCCTACAATGAGCAGTTCTTC
NA	TRBV27	TRBD1	TRBJ1-1	CASSPPGGNTEAFF	TGTGCCAGCAGTCCACCAGGGGGGAACACTGAAGCTTTCTTT
NA	TRBV25-1	TRBD1	TRBJ2-5	CASSGWDRSFQETQYF	TGTGCCAGCAGTGGGTGGGACAGATCCTTCCAAGAGACCCAGTACTTC
once	TRBV4-1	NA	TRBJ1-1	CASSLSDRRNTEAFF	TGCGCCAGCAGCCTCTCGGACAGAAGGAACACTGAAGCTTTCTTT